These 3 T cell receptor beta chains originate from one sample sequenced in a study of neoadjuvant anti-PD-1 for oral cavity cancer. Method: immunoSEQ multiplex PCR; TCRdb's copy keeps in-frame clones and lacks some. The sample carries thousands of clones, 74% recorded once. The material sequenced was PBMCs, taken before nivolumab (anti-PD-1) treatment. These receptors came from a person aged 35-79 years with oral cavity squamous cell carcinoma.

This chain connects TRBV5-1 to TRBJ1-4, with 8 positions matching TRBD1. V lost 7 bases, J lost 8 bases, and 10 bases stayed unmatched. From germline, CDR1 is SGHRS and CDR2 YFSETQ. This CDR3 contains 14 residues. The chain's CDR3 is CASSDRGLGEKLFF. CDR3 nucleotide sequence: TGCGCCAGCTCCGACAGGGGTTTGGGAGAAAAACTGTTTTTT. Based on the CDR3 plus reference TRBV5-1 and TRBJ1-4, the full variable domain is KAGVTQTPRYLIKTRGQQVTLSCSPISGHRSVSWYQQTPGQGLQFLFEYFSETQRNKGNFPGRFSGRQFSNSRSEMNVSTLELGDSALYLCASSDRGLGEKLFFGSGTQLSVL.

V is TRBV5-1 and J is TRBJ2-1; D is perhaps TRBD1 or TRBD2 (5 bases each). Looked up from germline, CDR1 is SGHRS and CDR2 is YFSETQ. The V end lost 0 bases, the J end lost 4 bases, and 14 bases lay between the germline ends. CDR3 size: 16 residues. CDR3 sequence (DNA): TGCGCCAGCAGCTTGGAAGGGACCCCGTATTACAATGAGCAGTTCTTC. Its translation is CASSLEGTPYYNEQFF.

The chain uses TRBV7-6 and TRBJ1-2; the match to TRBD1 covers 7 bases. The germline V gene has CDR1 SGHVS and CDR2 FNYEAQ. V lost 6 bases to trimming and J lost 4 bases; unmatched junction nucleotides: 8. This CDR3 is built from 14 residues. The CDR3 DNA sequence: TGTGCCAGCAGTCAGGACAGGACCGTCTATGGCTACACCTTC. The encoded protein is CASSQDRTVYGYTF. Using reference TRBV7-6 and TRBJ1-2 for the parts outside the CDR3, the full variable domain is GAGVSQSPRYKVTKRGQDVALRCDPISGHVSLYWYRQALGQGPEFLTYFNYEAQQDKSGLPNDRFSAERPEGSISTLTIQRTEQRDSAMYRCASSQDRTVYGYTFGSGTRLTVV.